Below are 32 T cell receptor beta chains sequenced from a single sample in a study of blood T cell repertoires in COVID-19. The table came from immunoSEQ multiplex PCR; TCRdb's copy has only in-frame clones and leaves some out. Of 80,000 to 95,000 clones in the sample, approximately 86% were seen once. Sample: peripheral blood. The receptor set was obtained from a woman aged 80 or older in a cohort sampled during active or convalescent COVID-19.

This chain connects TRBV11-1 to TRBJ2-5, with 11 bases that match TRBD2. The germline CDR1 and CDR2 sequences are SGHAT and FQDESV (reference sequence). V gave up 5 bases and J gave up 3 bases; unmatched junction bases: 8. The CDR3 covers 16 residues. The CDR3 protein is CASSTRLAGRKETQYF. The CDR3 DNA reads as TGTGCCAGCAGCACCCGACTAGCGGGGAGAAAAGAGACCCAGTACTTC.

The chain recombines TRBV29-1 with TRBJ1-1; 12 bases align to TRBD1. The CDR3 runs to 12 residues. CDR1 SQVTM and CDR2 ANQGSEA come from the germline V gene. Germline trimming cut 6 bases from V and 7 bases from J; bases unmatched to any gene: 3. The CDR3 region has the DNA TGCAGCGTCGGGACAGGGGGCGGTGAAGCTTTCTTT. As protein: CSVGTGGGEAFF.

The J gene is TRBJ1-1, the V gene TRBV7-9, with D unresolved. This CDR3 contains 13 residues. Germline CDR1 and CDR2: SEHNR and FQNEAQ (reference sequence). Trimming removed 1 base from V and 1 base from J, with 4 bases in between. The chain's CDR3 is CASSLDKNTEAFF. The CDR3 nucleotides are TGTGCCAGCAGCTTAGACAAGAACACTGAAGCTTTCTTT.

This chain connects TRBV5-1 to TRBJ1-3; TRBD1 is a possible D gene (5 bases). CDR3 length: 15 amino acids. CDR1 SGHRS and CDR2 YFSETQ come from the germline V gene. V gave up 1 base and J gave up 3 bases, with 11 bases separating them. As DNA, the CDR3 is TGCGCCAGCAGCTTGAACTCCGGGGGTGGAAACACCATATATTTT. As protein: CASSLNSGGGNTIYF.

CDR3 residues: CASSQMLTGSSRGYTF. CDR3 nucleotides: TGTGCCAGCAGCCAAATGTTAACAGGGAGTTCCCGCGGCTACACCTTC. The chain links TRBV7-2 to TRBJ1-2, with D possibly TRBD1 on 6 matching bases. This CDR3 spans 16 amino acids. Trimming cost V 5 bases and J 8 bases, with 24 bases left between them. Germline CDR1 and CDR2: SGHTA and FQGNSA.

This rearrangement joins TRBV6-1 to TRBJ1-2, with D possibly TRBD1 on 5 matching bases. The V gene lost 1 base and the J gene lost 8 bases, with 8 bases spanning the gap. This CDR3 spans 12 amino acids. CDR1 and CDR2 from the germline V gene are MNHNS and SASEGT. The chain's CDR3 is CASSEGGWGYTF. CDR3 bases: TGTGCCAGCAGTGAAGGGGGCTGGGGCTACACCTTC.

The chain recombines TRBV11-2 with TRBJ1-6; TRBD1 agrees at 9 bases. V lost 4 bases and J lost 8; bases outside the gene matches: 12. Per the germline V gene, CDR1 is SGHAT and CDR2 is FQNNGV. CDR3 length equals 17 residues. CDR3 sequence reads: CASSYAPGGTGYSPLHF. The CDR3 coding sequence is TGTGCCAGCAGCTACGCGCCGGGGGGGACAGGGTATTCACCCCTCCACTTT.

This clone was seen a few times. The chain is built from TRBV7-3 and TRBJ2-2; TRBD2 matches at 8 bases. The CDR3 consists of 15 residues. Per the germline V gene, CDR1 is SGHTA and CDR2 is FQGTGA. The V and J ends lost 6 bases and 4 bases, in that order; junction bases with no gene match: 7. CDR3 sequence: CASRDGTRSTGELFF. The CDR3 nucleotides are TGTGCCAGCAGGGACGGGACTAGGAGCACCGGGGAGCTGTTTTTT. Full variable domain (missing parts from reference TRBV7-3 and TRBJ2-2): GAGVSQTPSNKVTEKGKYVELRCDPISGHTALYWYRQSLGQGPEFLIYFQGTGAADDSGLPNDRFFAVRPEGSVSTLKIQRTERGDSAVYLCASRDGTRSTGELFFGEGSRLTVL.

This clone was picked up one time. This chain connects TRBV12-1 to TRBJ2-7; no check of the table's D call, TRBD2, against the DNA was made. TRBV12-1 is designated a pseudogene. The CDR3 runs 16 residues. This CDR3 is CASSFARLAGGGEQYV. CDR3 DNA sequence: TGTGCCAGCAGCTTTGCCCGACTAGCGGGGGGGGGCGAGCAGTACGTC.

This chain connects TRBV3-1 (or the pseudogene TRBV3-2) to TRBJ2-1, with D possibly TRBD2 on 6 matching bases. This CDR3 comprises 15 residues. Germline CDR1 LGHDT, CDR2 YNNKEL (reference sequence). Between the trimmed V and J ends, which lost 4 bases and 8 bases, there was a span of 18 bases. The CDR3 DNA is TGTGCCAGCAGCCGCGGGATCGGGGCAAAATATGAGCAGTTCTTC. Translation: CASSRGIGAKYEQFF.

This rearrangement joins TRBV10-3 to TRBJ1-6, with TRBD1 as a possible D gene (5 bases). The ends were cut back, 3 bases at V and 10 bases at J, with 13 bases in the middle. Germline V gives CDR1 ENHRY, CDR2 SYGVKD. The CDR3 extends over 14 amino acids. For the CDR3, the DNA is TGTGCCATCAGTGACGGTCAGGGCGGCTCACCCCTCCACTTT. It is translated as CAISDGQGGSPLHF.

The rearrangement joins TRBV11-3 to TRBJ1-1, with D perhaps TRBD1 (5 bases). The CDR3 has 15 residues. The germline V and J ends were trimmed by 0 bases and 1 base, with 9 bases remaining between them. Germline values: CDR1 SGHNT, CDR2 YENEEA. In nucleotides, the CDR3 is TGTGCCAGCAGCTTAGAAGGGGCCCCGAACACTGAAGCTTTCTTT. Protein sequence: CASSLEGAPNTEAFF.

This sequence joins TRBV6-6 and TRBJ1-1; no clear D gene. The CDR3 runs to 14 residues. The germline CDR1 and CDR2 sequences are MNHNY and SVGAGI (reference sequence). The V gene lost 5 bases and the J gene lost 1 base, with 11 bases spanning the gap. CDR3 in DNA: TGTGCCAGCAGTACCCAAACACAGAACACTGAAGCTTTCTTT. Amino acids: CASSTQTQNTEAFF.

This clone appeared a few times. The chain recombines TRBV5-6 with TRBJ1-4; D not resolved. V shed 4 bases and J shed 2 bases, with 15 bases lying between them. This CDR3 spans 16 amino acids. CDR1 SGHDT and CDR2 YYEEEE come from the germline V gene. CDR3: CASSRKRGMTNEKLFF. The CDR3 DNA follows: TGTGCCAGCAGCCGCAAACGAGGGATGACTAATGAAAAACTGTTTTTT.

The rearrangement links TRBV28 to TRBJ1-2; maybe TRBD1 (5 bases). The germline gives CDR1 MDHEN, CDR2 SYDVKM. The CDR3 is 15 residues long. Trimming cost V 3 bases and J 1 base, with 12 bases left between them. CDR3 in amino acids: CASSFRGLFNYGYTF. CDR3 coding DNA: TGTGCCAGCAGTTTCCGGGGACTGTTTAACTATGGCTACACCTTC.

The chain links TRBV10-3 to TRBJ1-1; D might be TRBD1 (6 bases). Germline loops: CDR1 ENHRY, CDR2 SYGVKD. Trimming removed 2 bases at V and 4 bases at J, with 14 bases between. The CDR3 runs to 15 residues. CDR3 in amino acids: CAISEGAGVITEAFF. CDR3 nucleotides: TGTGCCATCAGTGAGGGGGCAGGGGTGATCACTGAAGCTTTCTTT.

The chain uses TRBV28 and TRBJ2-5, with 8 bases aligning to TRBD1. CDR1 is MDHEN, CDR2 SYDVKM, per germline. CDR3 length equals 12 residues. V dropped 5 bases and J dropped 6; count of bases not matched to a gene: 2. The CDR3 DNA reads as TGTGCCAGCAGTACAGGGGGACAGACCCAGTACTTC. It codes for CASSTGGQTQYF.

The rearrangement joins TRBV27 to TRBJ1-2; D gene uncertain. The V end lost 7 bases, the J end lost 7 bases, and 22 bases lay between the germline ends. The CDR3 covers 15 residues. Per germline, CDR1 MNHEY and CDR2 SMNVEV (reference sequence). The CDR3 spells CASTPSQPGKSGYTF. The CDR3 DNA reads TGTGCCAGCACCCCAAGCCAACCGGGGAAGTCTGGCTACACCTTC.

The gene calls are TRBV7-2 and TRBJ1-3; no clear D. Looked up from germline, CDR1 is SGHTA and CDR2 is FQGNSA. Trimming left V 1 base short and J 4 bases short, with 11 bases between. The CDR3 length is 15 residues. CDR3 DNA sequence: TGTGCCAGCAGCTTAGAAGGTGGGCTAGGAAACACCATATATTTT. This gives the protein CASSLEGGLGNTIYF.

This clone is a singleton in its sample. The chain has TRBV18 and TRBJ1-3, with 7 bases matching TRBD1. The germline V gene encodes CDR1 KGHSH and CDR2 LQKENI. Trimming at V came to 3 bases and at J to 2 bases, leaving 25 bases not matched to a gene. This CDR3 is built from 22 residues. CDR3 loop: CASSPLDVAGGNLRSAGNTIYF. CDR3 sequence (DNA): TGTGCCAGCTCACCCCTCGATGTTGCAGGGGGAAATTTGAGGTCCGCTGGAAACACCATATATTTT.

This sequence joins TRBV5-1 and TRBJ1-6; the match to TRBD1 covers 7 bases. There are 14 residues in the CDR3. The J segment lost 7 bases and the V segment lost 4 bases, leaving 5 bases of the junction unmatched. From germline, CDR1 is SGHRS and CDR2 YFSETQ. CDR3 sequence reads: CASSGTVGNSPLHF. The DNA for the CDR3 is TGCGCCAGCAGCGGGACAGTGGGGAATTCACCCCTCCACTTT.

The gene calls are TRBV30 and TRBJ1-1, with unresolved D. The germline V and J ends were trimmed by 0 bases and 0 bases, with 5 bases remaining between them. The germline CDR1 and CDR2 sequences are GTSNPN and SVGIG (reference sequence). This CDR3 has 13 residues. CDR3 protein: CAWSVRVNTEAFF. In DNA, the CDR3 is TGTGCCTGGAGTGTACGCGTGAACACTGAAGCTTTCTTT.

This sequence joins TRBV9 and TRBJ2-7, with D possibly being TRBD2 (6 bases). Per the germline V gene, CDR1 is SGDLS and CDR2 is YYNGEE. V was trimmed by 2 bases and J by 1 base, leaving 13 bases between them. This CDR3 contains 15 residues. In nucleotides, the CDR3 is TGTGCCAGCAGCGTTGGTGAAGGGAGGTCCTACGAGCAGTACTTC. It yields the protein CASSVGEGRSYEQYF.

This clone has just a few counts. V and J are TRBV7-9 and TRBJ1-1, with D tentatively TRBD1 (6 bases). This CDR3 region has 19 residues. The V end was cut by 1 base, the J end by 1 base, with 22 bases between. The germline gives CDR1 SEHNR, CDR2 FQNEAQ (reference sequence). In DNA form, the CDR3 reads TGTGCCAGCAGCTTAGTTTTAGGGTGGGAACAGGGCACGAACACTGAAGCTTTCTTT. It yields the protein CASSLVLGWEQGTNTEAFF.

This chain joins TRBV29-1 and TRBJ1-4; 9 positions agree with TRBD1. This CDR3 has 15 residues. With 8 bases clipped from V and 4 bases from J, the junction kept 11 bases outside the gene matches. CDR1 and CDR2 from the germline V gene are SQVTM and ANQGSEA. The CDR3 nucleotides read TGCAGCTCCCGGGACAGGGTCGGGGGTAATGAAAAACTGTTTTTT. Encoded protein: CSSRDRVGGNEKLFF.

The V call is TRBV7-9, the J call TRBJ2-1; weak D call: TRBD1 (6 bases). V lost 5 bases, J lost 4 bases, and 15 bases lay in between. The CDR3 extends over 15 amino acids. Germline assignment: CDR1 SEHNR and CDR2 FQNEAQ (reference sequence). The CDR3 loop is CASSPWDTKYNEQFF. In nucleotides, the CDR3 is TGTGCCAGCAGCCCGTGGGACACTAAATACAATGAGCAGTTCTTC.

The V call is TRBV28, the J call TRBJ2-7; TRBD1 is a possible D gene (7 bases). V lost 6 bases and J 1 base, leaving 19 bases between the germline ends. The CDR3 totals 16 residues. Germline V gene sequence: CDR1 MDHEN, CDR2 SYDVKM. CDR3 bases: TGTGCCAGCAGCTCCGCGGGGCAGGGGGGTTCCTACGAGCAGTACTTC. It codes for CASSSAGQGGSYEQYF. The full variable domain, rest sourced from reference TRBV28 and TRBJ2-7, is DVKVTQSSRYLVKRTGEKVFLECVQDMDHENMFWYRQDPGLGLRLIYFSYDVKMKEKGDIPEGYSVSREKKERFSLILESASTNQTSMYLCASSSAGQGGSYEQYFGPGTRLTVT.

This rearrangement joins TRBV3-1 (or the pseudogene TRBV3-2) to TRBJ1-2; tentative D call: TRBD1 (6 bases). The CDR3 is made up of 12 amino acids. Looked up from germline, CDR1 is LGHDT and CDR2 is YNNKEL (reference sequence). The germline V and J ends were trimmed by 5 bases and 8 bases, with 12 bases remaining between them. The CDR3 DNA reads TGTGCCAGCAGCAAGGACAGATCAGGCTACACCTTC. It encodes CASSKDRSGYTF.

The chain joins TRBV5-1 to TRBJ2-7; a possible D gene is TRBD1 (6 bases). The CDR3 has 15 amino acids. V gave up 4 bases and J gave up 3 bases, with 17 bases separating them. The germline CDR1 and CDR2 sequences are SGHRS and YFSETQ. CDR3 region: CASSPDSQGIYEQYV. CDR3 DNA sequence: TGCGCCAGCAGCCCTGACAGTCAGGGGATCTACGAGCAGTACGTC.

This chain connects TRBV12-3 or TRBV12-4 to TRBJ2-2, with D possibly matching TRBD1 (5 bases). V lost 6 bases, J lost 6 bases, and 8 bases lay in between. The CDR3 has 12 amino acids. CDR3 coding DNA: TGTGCCAGCAGGACAGTGGCCGGGGAGCTGTTTTTT. It translates to CASRTVAGELFF.

This clone turned up a few times. The rearrangement joins TRBV18 to TRBJ2-3, with a weak D call TRBD2 (5 bases). Between the trimmed V and J ends, which lost 3 bases and 0 bases, there was a span of 10 bases. The CDR3 sequence is 15 residues long. Germline CDR1 is KGHSH and CDR2 is LQKENI. The CDR3 region is CASSPFSVSTDTQYF. For the CDR3, the DNA is TGTGCCAGCTCACCTTTTAGCGTGAGCACAGATACGCAGTATTTT. Complete variable domain (other parts from reference TRBV18 and TRBJ2-3): NAGVMQNPRHLVRRRGQEARLRCSPMKGHSHVYWYRQLPEEGLKFMVYLQKENIIDESGMPKERFSAEFPKEGPSILRIQQVVRGDSAAYFCASSPFSVSTDTQYFGPGTRLTVL.

The rearrangement joins TRBV2 to TRBJ2-1, with TRBD1 matching over 9 bases. CDR1 is SNHLY, CDR2 FYNNEI, per germline. V trimming: 7 bases; J trimming: 3 bases; junction bases outside the gene matches: 10. This CDR3 spans 16 amino acids. The CDR3 region has the DNA TGTGCCAGCACCGCACAGGGGGCTAACTACTACAATGAGCAGTTCTTC. It translates to CASTAQGANYYNEQFF. The whole variable domain, filled in from reference TRBV2 and TRBJ2-1, reads EPEVTQTPSHQVTQMGQEVILRCVPISNHLYFYWYRQILGQKVEFLVSFYNNEISEKSEIFDDQFSVERPDGSNFTLKIRSTKLEDSAMYFCASTAQGANYYNEQFFGPGTRLTVL.